Below are 19 T cell receptor beta chains sequenced from a single sample in a study of cytomegalovirus exposure and HLA in healthy donors. A multiplex PCR was run with 60 Vbeta primers and 13 Jbeta primers. Sequencing used immunoSEQ multiplex PCR; TCRdb keeps in-frame clones, though not all of them. Of over 150,000 clones listed, roughly three quarters are singletons. Sequencing was performed on PBMCs. The receptors shown here come from a man aged 25-40 years in good health and CMV-seropositive.

The V gene is TRBV11-2, the J gene TRBJ2-3, with 7 bases that match TRBD2. The CDR3 is made up of 17 amino acids. V lost 5 bases and J lost 9; bases outside the gene matches: 20. CDR1 and CDR2 (germline): SGHAT, FQNNGV. The CDR3 region has the DNA TGTGCCAGCAGCGCCCAAGTGACCGGGAGGACCCTGGCCACGCAGTATTTT. Its protein product is CASSAQVTGRTLATQYF.

The genes are TRBV6-1 and TRBJ2-7; 9 positions match TRBD1. The CDR3 spans 13 residues. Germline trimming cut 7 bases from V and 4 bases from J; bases unmatched to any gene: 5. The germline gives CDR1 MNHNS, CDR2 SASEGT. The CDR3 region is CASTLGQGYEQYF. CDR3 coding DNA: TGTGCCAGCACCTTAGGACAGGGGTACGAGCAGTACTTC.

This chain links TRBV18 with TRBJ1-2; D is unclear. Per germline, CDR1 KGHSH and CDR2 LQKENI. The length of the CDR3 is 15 residues. V lost 1 base to trimming and J lost 0 bases, with 9 bases between them. CDR3 DNA: TGTGCCAGCTCACCACAAGACCTAGCTAACTATGGCTACACCTTC. Protein sequence: CASSPQDLANYGYTF.

V and J are TRBV7-2 and TRBJ1-5; 9 bases are a match to TRBD1. CDR3 length: 16 amino acids. The V gene's germline CDR1 is SGHTA and CDR2 FQGNSA. Trimming cost V 5 bases and J 3 bases; bases outside gene matches: 8. The CDR3 DNA reads TGTGCCAGCAGCCCGGGGGGGACAGGGTTCAATCAGCCCCAGCATTTT. This encodes CASSPGGTGFNQPQHF. The full variable domain, rest sourced from reference TRBV7-2 and TRBJ1-5, is GAGVSQSPSNKVTEKGKDVELRCDPISGHTALYWYRQSLGQGLEFLIYFQGNSAPDKSGLPSDRFSAERTGGSVSTLTIQRTQQEDSAVYLCASSPGGTGFNQPQHFGDGTRLSIL.

The chain joins TRBV19 to TRBJ2-7; 7 bases fit TRBD1. CDR3 size: 13 residues. The germline gives CDR1 LNHDA, CDR2 SQIVND (reference sequence). J was trimmed by 4 bases and V by 8 bases; bases with no gene match: 8. The CDR3 bases are TGTGCCAGTTCCTCGGGACAGACTTACGAGCAGTACTTC. Amino acids: CASSSGQTYEQYF.

V and J are TRBV29-1 and TRBJ1-1; 10 nucleotides agree with TRBD1. The germline V gene encodes CDR1 SQVTM and CDR2 ANQGSEA. After removal of 7 bases from V and 3 bases from J, the junction contained 11 bases not matched to a gene. The CDR3 has 15 amino acids. The CDR3 here is CSGGQGNRLDTEAFF. The CDR3, as DNA: TGCAGCGGGGGACAGGGGAATCGGTTGGACACTGAAGCTTTCTTT.

The J gene is TRBJ2-3, the V gene TRBV13, with no clear D. The CDR3 runs to 15 residues. CDR1 PRHDT and CDR2 FYEKMQ come from the germline V gene (reference sequence). Trimming stripped 5 bases from V and 2 bases from J, with 14 bases between. The CDR3 DNA sequence: TGTGCCAGCAGCCCCCATTCAGTTAACACAGATACGCAGTATTTT. Its protein is CASSPHSVNTDTQYF.

The V and J genes are TRBV21-1 and TRBJ2-3; the table's D gene call, TRBD1, was not cross checked with the DNA. TRBV21-1 is a known pseudogene. CDR3 length equals 20 residues. CDR3 amino acids: CASSKEQGDPLMLVTDTQYF. CDR3 in DNA: TGTGCCAGCAGCAAGGAACAGGGGGACCCTCTCATGCTCGTTACAGATACGCAGTATTTT.

This chain uses TRBV7-2 with TRBJ2-6, with 8 bases fitting TRBD2. V was pared by 6 bases and J by 1 base, with 11 bases of the junction left unmatched. This CDR3 has 18 residues. CDR1 and CDR2 from the germline V gene are SGHTA and FQGNSA. DNA for the CDR3: TGTGCCAGCAGATTTCCGGGACTAGAGGTGTCTGGGGCCAACGTCCTGACTTTC. Its translation: CASRFPGLEVSGANVLTF.

This chain links TRBV4-2 with TRBJ2-7; D may be TRBD2 (6 bases). There are 12 residues in the CDR3. Germline V gives CDR1 LGHNA, CDR2 YNFKEQ. V was cut by 7 bases and J by 5 bases, with 12 bases left in between. CDR3 DNA: TGTGCCAGCAACCAGGGAGGCCACGAGCAGTACTTC. Encoded protein: CASNQGGHEQYF.

The chain has TRBV5-6 and TRBJ1-5; D is possibly TRBD1 (5 bases). V was pared by 0 bases and J by 0 bases, with 10 bases between. The CDR3 is 16 residues long. Germline V gives CDR1 SGHDT, CDR2 YYEEEE. The CDR3 nucleotides read TGTGCCAGCAGCTTGGGAGGCAGGGTTAGCAATCAGCCCCAGCATTTT. Translated: CASSLGGRVSNQPQHF.

J is TRBJ2-5 and V is TRBV5-1, with 7 bases identical to TRBD2. V lost 9 bases to trimming and J lost 0 bases; unmatched junction nucleotides: 11. Germline values: CDR1 SGHRS, CDR2 YFSETQ. The CDR3 covers 15 residues. The DNA for the CDR3 is TGCGCCACCACTCCTAGCGGACCCTACCAAGAGACCCAGTACTTC. It specifies CATTPSGPYQETQYF. The variable domain in full, with the rest retrieved from reference TRBV5-1 and TRBJ2-5, is KAGVTQTPRYLIKTRGQQVTLSCSPISGHRSVSWYQQTPGQGLQFLFEYFSETQRNKGNFPGRFSGRQFSNSRSEMNVSTLELGDSALYLCATTPSGPYQETQYFGPGTRLLVL.

The chain carries TRBV6-5 and TRBJ1-2; D unclear. V dropped 5 bases and J dropped 3 bases, with 10 bases sitting between them. The CDR3 contains 13 residues. The V gene's germline CDR1 is MNHEY and CDR2 SVGAGI. The DNA for the CDR3 is TGTGCCAGCAGTCCCAATCCGGACTATGGCTACACCTTC. This encodes CASSPNPDYGYTF.

This clone was detected only once. The chain uses TRBV7-9 and TRBJ2-7, with 10 bases lining up with TRBD2. In germline, CDR1 is SEHNR, CDR2 FQNEAQ (reference sequence). With V trimmed by 0 bases and J by 4 bases, 3 bases remained unmatched. CDR3 length: 15 residues. The CDR3 is CASSLASSGRYEQYF. The CDR3 region has the DNA TGTGCCAGCAGCTTAGCCTCTAGCGGGAGATACGAGCAGTACTTC.

Within the sample, this clone is medium-sized. V usage is TRBV28 and J usage is TRBJ2-2, with 8 bases fitting TRBD1. This CDR3 comprises 19 residues. Germline CDR1 reads MDHEN; CDR2 reads SYDVKM. V shed 1 base and J 3 bases; nucleotides not matched to a gene: 13. The CDR3 DNA reads as TGTGCCAGCAGTTTATTGGTCCCGAGGACAGGGATTGACACCGGGGAGCTGTTTTTT. Translating gives CASSLLVPRTGIDTGELFF.

The chain combines TRBV27 with TRBJ1-2, with TRBD1 matching 7 bases. Unmatched junction bases numbered 12, after V lost 3 bases and J lost 8 bases. CDR1 is MNHEY and CDR2 is SMNVEV in the germline V gene (reference sequence). This CDR3 comprises 15 residues. CDR3 in amino acids: CASSFFGTATGGYTF. CDR3 DNA: TGTGCCAGCAGTTTCTTCGGGACAGCTACTGGCGGCTACACCTTC.

CDR3: CASSLLASGIPLSSYEQYF. The DNA for the CDR3 is TGTGCCAGCAGCTTATTAGCTAGCGGGATACCCCTTAGCTCCTACGAGCAGTACTTC. The V gene is TRBV7-8, the J gene TRBJ2-7; 9 bases are a match to TRBD2. The CDR3 contains 19 residues. CDR1 and CDR2 from the germline V gene are SGHVS and FQNEAQ. The V gene end was trimmed by 2 bases and the J gene end by 0 bases; junction bases not matched to a gene: 14.

This clone was counted between two and nine times. This chain uses TRBV15 with TRBJ2-3; the match to TRBD2 covers 13 bases. From germline, CDR1 is LNHNV and CDR2 YYDKDF (reference sequence). V shed 3 bases and J 2 bases; nucleotides not matched to a gene: 5. There are 17 residues in the CDR3. The CDR3 DNA is TGTGCCACCAGCAGTCCGACTAGCGGGGGGCCCACAGATACGCAGTATTTT. Amino acids: CATSSPTSGGPTDTQYF.

The V gene is TRBV25-1, the J gene TRBJ2-1, with 9 bases matching TRBD1. The CDR3 is made up of 17 amino acids. CDR1 is MGHDK and CDR2 is SYGVNS in the germline V gene. V gave up 4 bases and J gave up 8 bases; unmatched junction bases: 15. The CDR3: CASSGSPGQGMSDEQFF. In DNA form, the CDR3 reads TGTGCCAGCAGTGGGTCACCGGGACAGGGAATGTCGGATGAGCAGTTCTTC.